A single sample is the source of the 30 T cell receptor beta chains below, sequenced in a study of blood T cells in healthy people across ages. Sample-barcoded 5' priming and a J-beta primer mix drove a second PCR of 7 to 11 cycles. TCRdb called the 5' RACE reads again in MiXCR, with one record for every CDR3 protein. There are around 400,000 distinct CDR3 sequences in the sample; 50% to 60% occur only once, and under 65% lies in the top ten. Specimen: blood. The receptors stem from a man in his 60s in good health.

The V call is TRBV6-6, the J call TRBJ2-3, with a weak D call TRBD2 (5 bases). Trimming removed 2 bases from V and 8 bases from J, with 5 bases in between. The CDR3 is 11 residues long. Germline V CDR1 and CDR2: MNHNY, SVGAGI (reference sequence). The chain's CDR3 is CASSYEGTQYF. The CDR3 DNA sequence: TGTGCCAGCAGTTACGAGGGTACGCAGTATTTT.

This clonotype was picked up many times. The J gene is TRBJ2-5, the V gene TRBV3-1, with no clear D. CDR1 is LGHDT and CDR2 is YNNKEL in the germline V gene (reference sequence). CDR3 length equals 18 residues. The V gene lost 2 bases and the J gene lost 0 bases, with 19 bases spanning the gap. The CDR3 coding sequence is TGTGCCAGCAGCCAAAGAACCCGGCAGGCATACTACCAAGAGACCCAGTACTTC. It specifies CASSQRTRQAYYQETQYF.

This clonotype was counted a single time. This chain uses TRBV6-6 with TRBJ1-2, with a tentative D call TRBD1 (5 bases). The V gene's germline CDR1 is MNHNY and CDR2 SVGAGI (reference sequence). V shed 0 bases and J shed 8 bases, with 13 bases lying between them. This CDR3 comprises 14 residues. CDR3 DNA sequence: TGTGCCAGCAGTTACTCTGGGGACGGAAACGGCTACACCTTC. It yields the protein CASSYSGDGNGYTF.

The chain recombines TRBV29-1 with TRBJ2-1; D is perhaps TRBD2 (6 bases). V was cut by 1 base and J by 5 bases, with 15 bases left in between. This CDR3 is 15 amino acids long. CDR1 SQVTM and CDR2 ANQGSEA come from the germline V gene. The CDR3 region has the DNA TGCAGCGTTGAAGTGACGGGGGTGGGTAACAATGAGCAGTTCTTC. Its protein product is CSVEVTGVGNNEQFF.

This clonotype has just a few counts. The J gene is TRBJ2-3, the V gene TRBV29-1; either TRBD1 or TRBD2 may supply D (6 bases each). Germline values: CDR1 SQVTM, CDR2 ANQGSEA. The V end was cut by 0 bases, the J end by 2 bases, with 24 bases between. CDR3 length equals 19 residues. The CDR3 DNA is TGCAGCGTTGAAGAGTTAAGGGAGCCAGGGGAGGAGAACACAGATACGCAGTATTTT. This codes for CSVEELREPGEENTDTQYF.

In this sample, this clonotype turned up many times. CDR3 in amino acids: CASSLDEGTQYF. DNA for the CDR3: TGCGCCAGCAGCTTGGACGAAGGTACGCAGTATTTT. The V and J genes are TRBV5-1 and TRBJ2-3; no clear D. The CDR3 loop spans 12 amino acids. The germline V gene encodes CDR1 SGHRS and CDR2 YFSETQ. Between the trimmed V and J ends, which lost 0 bases and 8 bases, there was a span of 7 bases.

This clonotype was picked up many times. This chain links TRBV27 with TRBJ2-7; either TRBD1 or TRBD2 may fit D (6 bases each). The CDR3 totals 16 residues. Germline CDR1 and CDR2: MNHEY and SMNVEV (reference sequence). Trimming shortened V by 5 bases and J by 0 bases, and 17 bases separated the two germline ends. The CDR3 DNA is TGTGCCAGCAGTATGTTGGGGGCGGGAAGCTCCTACGAGCAGTACTTC. Translated: CASSMLGAGSSYEQYF.

The rearrangement links TRBV7-9 to TRBJ2-5; 7 bases are a match to TRBD2. The J segment lost 11 bases and the V segment lost 3 bases, leaving 12 bases of the junction unmatched. CDR1 and CDR2 from the germline V gene are SEHNR and FQNEAQ (reference sequence). The CDR3 sequence is 14 residues long. CDR3 in DNA: TGTGCCAGCAGCTTCGCGGCCGGGGGGACGGAGCAGTACTTC. Translating it yields CASSFAAGGTEQYF.

The chain joins TRBV6-5 to TRBJ2-4; no definite D call. The V end lost 6 bases, the J end lost 4 bases, and 19 bases lay between the germline ends. This CDR3 has 16 residues. Germline assignment: CDR1 MNHEY and CDR2 SVGAGI. The CDR3 region is CASSPGLYISKNIQYF. The CDR3, as DNA: TGTGCCAGCAGCCCCGGGCTATATATAAGTAAAAACATTCAGTACTTC.

This clonotype has ten or more counts. The rearrangement joins TRBV20-1 to TRBJ2-7, with D unclear. Looked up from germline, CDR1 is DFQATT and CDR2 is SNEGSKA (reference sequence). The CDR3 sequence is 11 residues long. V lost 4 bases and J 7 bases, leaving 11 bases between the germline ends. The CDR3 is CSAKALGEQYF. The CDR3 DNA sequence: TGCAGTGCTAAAGCCCTAGGGGAGCAGTACTTC.

There are a few counts of this clonotype. This chain joins TRBV29-1 and TRBJ2-7; D is perhaps TRBD1 (7 bases). The V end lost 6 bases, the J end lost 3 bases, and 15 bases lay between the germline ends. CDR1 and CDR2 (germline): SQVTM, ANQGSEA. The CDR3 totals 13 residues. As DNA, the CDR3 is TGCAGCGTCACCCAGGGGGGTAACTACGAGCAGTACTTC. As protein: CSVTQGGNYEQYF.

V and J are TRBV25-1 and TRBJ2-5, with a weak D call TRBD2 (5 bases). The CDR3 is made up of 15 amino acids. V was clipped by 3 bases and J by 5 bases, with 16 bases between them. Germline-derived CDR1 and CDR2 are MGHDK and SYGVNS. The DNA for the CDR3 is TGTGCCAGCAGTGATCCGCCCGGGATCGGGGAGACCCAGTACTTC. Amino acid sequence: CASSDPPGIGETQYF.

The chain has TRBV28 and TRBJ2-7; D perhaps matches TRBD2 (6 bases). The germline V gene encodes CDR1 MDHEN and CDR2 SYDVKM. The germline V and J ends were trimmed by 6 bases and 4 bases, with 19 bases remaining between them. The CDR3 has 15 residues. The CDR3 nucleotides read TGTGCCAGCAGCCCAGGTGGAGCGGGCCAATACGAGCAGTACTTC. Its protein is CASSPGGAGQYEQYF.

The chain recombines TRBV20-1 with TRBJ2-1, with a tentative D call TRBD2 (7 bases). Looked up from germline, CDR1 is DFQATT and CDR2 is SNEGSKA (reference sequence). The ends were cut back, 5 bases at V and 3 bases at J, with 14 bases in the middle. The CDR3 spans 14 residues. CDR3 nucleotide sequence: TGCAGTGCTGGGAGGGGGGGCAGCTACAATGAGCAGTTCTTC. It encodes CSAGRGGSYNEQFF.

The chain carries TRBV12-3 or TRBV12-4 and TRBJ2-1; D possibly corresponds to TRBD1 (7 bases). The CDR3 runs 17 residues. V gave up 5 bases and J gave up 4 bases, with 21 bases separating them. CDR3 region: CASSPQGGPGGYNEQFF. The DNA of the CDR3 is TGTGCCAGCAGTCCCCAGGGGGGCCCCGGCGGATACAATGAGCAGTTCTTC.

This clonotype was detected many times. The chain combines TRBV18 with TRBJ2-6, with D uncertain. Germline loops: CDR1 KGHSH, CDR2 LQKENI. Trimming cost V 1 base and J 0 bases, with 7 bases left between them. The CDR3 spans 16 residues. CDR3 in DNA: TGTGCCAGCTCACCACAACCGAACTCTGGGGCCAACGTCCTGACTTTC. This codes for CASSPQPNSGANVLTF. Variable domain in full (rest from reference TRBV18 and TRBJ2-6): NAGVMQNPRHLVRRRGQEARLRCSPMKGHSHVYWYRQLPEEGLKFMVYLQKENIIDESGMPKERFSAEFPKEGPSILRIQQVVRGDSAAYFCASSPQPNSGANVLTFGAGSRLTVL.

The CDR3 loop is CASSREGGAGLSYEQYF. The DNA of the CDR3 is TGCGCCAGCAGCCGAGAAGGCGGAGCGGGCCTCTCCTACGAGCAGTACTTC. The chain couples TRBV4-3 to TRBJ2-7, with D perhaps TRBD2 (6 bases). V lost 4 bases to trimming and J lost 0 bases, with 19 bases between them. The V gene's germline CDR1 is LGHNA and CDR2 YSLEER. The CDR3 covers 17 residues.

The genes are TRBV28 and TRBJ2-7; D call uncertain. V was shortened by 2 bases and J by 3 bases, with 11 bases between the two germline ends. The V gene's germline CDR1 is MDHEN and CDR2 SYDVKM. This CDR3 has 14 residues. CDR3 amino acids: CASSLVQLYYEQYF. The CDR3 nucleotides are TGTGCCAGCAGTTTAGTACAGTTATACTACGAGCAGTACTTC.

The chain employs TRBV27 and TRBJ2-1; no clear D gene. Germline assignment: CDR1 MNHEY and CDR2 SMNVEV (reference sequence). CDR3 length: 16 amino acids. Trimming removed 4 bases at V and 5 bases at J, with 18 bases between. The CDR3: CASSSLGVQTNNEQFF. For the CDR3, the DNA is TGTGCCAGCAGTTCTCTTGGGGTACAGACGAACAATGAGCAGTTCTTC.

Worth noting for this clonotype: A read error may explain this, as a much larger clone is one base away. This chain links TRBV29-1 with TRBJ2-7; no clear D gene. The CDR3 is made up of 13 amino acids. Germline CDR1 and CDR2: SQVTM and ANQGSEA. Here the CDR3 reads CSGERASTPEQYF. For the CDR3, the DNA is TGCAGCGGTGAAAGGGCTTCGACGCCCGAGCAGTACTTC.

The chain links TRBV20-1 to TRBJ2-7; 11 nucleotides align to TRBD2. The length of the CDR3 is 12 residues. V was clipped by 3 bases and J by 10 bases; unmatched bases: 5. Germline values: CDR1 DFQATT, CDR2 SNEGSKA (reference sequence). DNA for the CDR3: TGCAGTGCTAGGGTAGCGGGGGGGCTCCAGTACTTC. It translates to CSARVAGGLQYF.

This rearrangement joins TRBV25-1 to TRBJ1-3; D uncertain. The CDR3 contains 10 residues. CDR1 and CDR2 from the germline V gene are MGHDK and SYGVNS. Trimming took 7 bases from V and 4 from J, leaving 2 bases between them. The CDR3 DNA follows: TGTGCCAGCATGGGAAACACCATATATTTT. This encodes CASMGNTIYF. The full variable domain, rest sourced from reference TRBV25-1 and TRBJ1-3, is EADIYQTPRYLVIGTGKKITLECSQTMGHDKMYWYQQDPGMELHLIHYSYGVNSTEKGDLSSESTVSRIRTEHFPLTLESARPSHTSQYLCASMGNTIYFGEGSWLTVV.

This clonotype was detected a few times. V and J are TRBV7-9 and TRBJ2-3, with 10 positions matching TRBD2. V lost 5 bases and J lost 2; bases outside the gene matches: 7. The CDR3 is made up of 16 amino acids. Germline V gives CDR1 SEHNR, CDR2 FQNEAQ (reference sequence). In DNA form, the CDR3 reads TGTGCCAGCAGCCCCAGGGGACTAGCGATCACAGATACGCAGTATTTT. This encodes CASSPRGLAITDTQYF.

The chain couples TRBV7-9 to TRBJ1-1; perhaps TRBD1 as D (5 bases). Germline CDR1 reads SEHNR; CDR2 reads FQNEAQ (reference sequence). Trimming removed 5 bases at V and 2 bases at J, with 15 bases between. CDR3 size: 15 residues. This CDR3 is CASSRVGGVNTEAFF. In nucleotides, the CDR3 is TGTGCCAGCAGCAGGGTGGGGGGGGTCAACACTGAAGCTTTCTTT.

This clonotype was observed at least ten times. The chain recombines TRBV20-1 with TRBJ2-5; 8 nucleotides match TRBD2. After removal of 7 bases from V and 4 bases from J, the junction contained 11 bases not matched to a gene. The CDR3 runs 14 residues. Germline V gene sequence: CDR1 DFQATT, CDR2 SNEGSKA (reference sequence). The CDR3 region has the DNA TGCAGTGAGACGGAAGCGGGAGCGCGAGAGACCCAGTACTTC. Its protein product is CSETEAGARETQYF.

The genes are TRBV3-1 and TRBJ1-4; possibly TRBD1 for D (5 bases). Germline assignment: CDR1 LGHDT and CDR2 YNNKEL (reference sequence). This CDR3 is built from 16 residues. V gave up 1 base and J gave up 8 bases, with 17 bases separating them. CDR3 nucleotides: TGTGCCAGCAGCCAAGGAGGCAGGGCTCCGATCGAAAAACTGTTTTTT. Translating gives CASSQGGRAPIEKLFF.

The chain is built from TRBV7-2 and TRBJ1-4; 7 nucleotides align to TRBD1. V lost 4 bases to trimming and J lost 8 bases; unmatched junction nucleotides: 10. Germline V gene data show CDR1 as SGHTA and CDR2 as FQGNSA. The length of the CDR3 is 15 residues. CDR3 DNA sequence: TGTGCCAGCAGCTCCCGGACAGGCGATCGGGAAAAACTGTTTTTT. The encoded protein is CASSSRTGDREKLFF. The entire variable domain, with the rest obtained from reference TRBV7-2 and TRBJ1-4, is as follows: GAGVSQSPSNKVTEKGKDVELRCDPISGHTALYWYRQSLGQGLEFLIYFQGNSAPDKSGLPSDRFSAERTGGSVSTLTIQRTQQEDSAVYLCASSSRTGDREKLFFGSGTQLSVL.

This rearrangement joins TRBV4-2 to TRBJ2-4; 12 bases fit TRBD2. The trim removed 2 bases at V and 6 bases at J, leaving 5 bases unmatched. Germline-derived CDR1 and CDR2 are LGHNA and YNFKEQ. The CDR3 length is 16 residues. CDR3 in amino acids: CASSQTSGGPRNIQYF. The CDR3 bases are TGTGCCAGCAGCCAAACTAGCGGGGGGCCCAGAAACATTCAGTACTTC.

This clonotype was seen a few times. V is TRBV12-3 or TRBV12-4 and J is TRBJ2-1; 7 bases line up with TRBD1. CDR3 length: 16 residues. After removal of 1 base from V and 2 bases from J, the junction contained 5 bases not matched to a gene. CDR3 region: CASSLGTGFTYNEQFF. In DNA, the CDR3 is TGTGCCAGCAGTTTAGGGACAGGTTTCACCTACAATGAGCAGTTCTTC.

This chain connects TRBV7-2 to TRBJ2-7; 7 nucleotides match TRBD2. CDR3 size: 12 residues. V lost 4 bases to trimming and J lost 10 bases; unmatched junction nucleotides: 7. CDR1 and CDR2 (germline): SGHTA, FQGNSA. CDR3 DNA sequence: TGTGCCAGCAGCTCCTCAAGCGGGAATCAGTACTTC. Its protein product is CASSSSSGNQYF. Full variable domain (outside the CDR3, taken from reference TRBV7-2 and TRBJ2-7): GAGVSQSPSNKVTEKGKDVELRCDPISGHTALYWYRQSLGQGLEFLIYFQGNSAPDKSGLPSDRFSAERTGGSVSTLTIQRTQQEDSAVYLCASSSSSGNQYFGPGTRLTVT.